A single sample gave rise to the 20 T cell receptor beta chains below, sequenced in a study of blood T cell repertoires in COVID-19. Repertoires were generated with immunoSEQ multiplex PCR, while TCRdb's copy carries only in-frame clones and drops some. The table records 200,000 to 300,000 clones, about 79% of them present only once. Sequencing input: peripheral blood. The receptors were gathered from a man aged 35 to 55 who had recovered from COVID-19.

The chain employs TRBV25-1 and TRBJ1-1; 7 positions match TRBD1. CDR3 length: 13 amino acids. V shed 6 bases, J shed 8 bases, and the junction held 9 bases outside the gene matches. CDR1 is MGHDK and CDR2 is SYGVNS in the germline V gene. CDR3 nucleotides: TGTGCCAGCAGCACCGAACAGGGGCGAGAAGCTTTCTTT. Translation: CASSTEQGREAFF.

J is TRBJ1-2 and V is TRBV4-3, with D possibly TRBD1 on 5 matching bases. The germline V gene has CDR1 LGHNA and CDR2 YSLEER. Trimming took 0 bases from V and 8 from J, leaving 10 bases between them. The CDR3 is 13 residues long. The CDR3 region has the DNA TGCGCCAGCAGCCAAGACTTAGGACAAGGCTACACCTTC. Residues: CASSQDLGQGYTF.

The genes are TRBV10-2 and TRBJ1-2, with unresolved D. Germline V CDR1 and CDR2: WSHSY, SAAADI. The V and J ends lost 0 bases and 0 bases respectively, with 8 bases between them. The CDR3 loop spans 15 amino acids. DNA of the CDR3: TGCGCCAGCAGTGAGTCGGAGAGCCCTAACTATGGCTACACCTTC. Translation gives CASSESESPNYGYTF.

The chain is built from TRBV7-2 and TRBJ2-5, with D perhaps TRBD1 (6 bases). From germline, CDR1 is SGHTA and CDR2 FQGNSA. Trimming cost V 2 bases and J 2 bases, with 12 bases left between them. This CDR3 is built from 15 residues. The CDR3 spells CASSLSGQSQETQYF. The CDR3, as DNA: TGTGCCAGCAGCTTATCAGGACAGTCACAAGAGACCCAGTACTTC.

J is TRBJ2-1 and V is TRBV3-1 (or the pseudogene TRBV3-2); 11 nucleotides align to TRBD2. CDR3 length: 15 amino acids. Losses at the gene ends were 4 bases for V and 7 bases for J; bases not matched to a gene: 6. Germline V CDR1 and CDR2: LGHDT, YNNKEL (reference sequence). This chain's CDR3 is CASSRTSGSDNEQFF. In DNA, the CDR3 is TGTGCCAGCAGCCGTACTAGCGGGAGTGATAATGAGCAGTTCTTC.

A remark on this clone: Other DNA sequences in the same sample also yield this CDR3. The chain employs TRBV6-2 or TRBV6-3 and TRBJ1-2; 7 nucleotides match TRBD1. The V gene end was trimmed by 1 base and the J gene end by 4 bases; junction bases not matched to a gene: 3. The length of the CDR3 is 14 residues. Per the germline V gene, CDR1 is MNHEY and CDR2 is SVGEGT. The CDR3 bases are TGTGCCAGCAGTTACTTACAGGGGCTCTATGGCTACACCTTC. Amino acid sequence: CASSYLQGLYGYTF.

This clone showed up just a few times. The chain recombines TRBV10-3 with TRBJ1-2, with 7 bases fitting TRBD1. The CDR3 runs 15 residues. Germline lookup yields CDR1 ENHRY and CDR2 SYGVKD. V lost 2 bases to trimming and J lost 3 bases; unmatched junction nucleotides: 6. The CDR3 coding sequence is TGTGCCATCAGTGAGGCGGGGGGACAGTACTATGGCTACACCTTC. It yields the protein CAISEAGGQYYGYTF.

The chain couples TRBV19 to TRBJ2-7; TRBD1 matches 8 bases. In germline, CDR1 is LNHDA, CDR2 SQIVND (reference sequence). V lost 3 bases, J lost 3 bases, and 7 bases stayed unmatched. The CDR3 is made up of 15 amino acids. CDR3 bases: TGTGCCAGTAGTATGGGGCAGGGGGCTTTCTACGAGCAGTACTTC. Translating it yields CASSMGQGAFYEQYF.

This clone occurred once. This chain links TRBV5-1 with TRBJ1-2, with 7 bases lining up with TRBD1. Germline trimming cut 4 bases from V and 8 bases from J; bases unmatched to any gene: 8. The CDR3 consists of 13 residues. Germline CDR1 reads SGHRS; CDR2 reads YFSETQ. CDR3 residues: CASSPLTGDGYTF. CDR3 coding DNA: TGCGCCAGCAGCCCCCTCACAGGGGACGGCTACACCTTC.

The rearrangement uses TRBV5-5 and TRBJ1-6; D call uncertain. V lost 5 bases, J lost 1 base, and 13 bases lay in between. CDR1 is SGHKS and CDR2 is YYEKEE in the germline V gene (reference sequence). The length of the CDR3 is 16 residues. The CDR3 loop reads CASRASVVSYNSPLHF. CDR3 coding DNA: TGTGCCAGCAGGGCGAGCGTCGTATCCTATAATTCACCCCTCCACTTT.

CDR3 coding DNA: TGTGCCAGCAGTTATGACAGGGGTTATGGCTACACCTTC. It encodes CASSYDRGYGYTF. The chain is built from TRBV6-2 or TRBV6-3 and TRBJ1-2, with TRBD1 identical over 8 bases. Germline-derived CDR1 and CDR2 are MNHEY and SVGEGT. V lost 3 bases and J lost 5; bases outside the gene matches: 2. The CDR3 spans 13 residues.

The rearrangement joins TRBV27 to TRBJ2-7; the match to TRBD2 covers 7 bases. CDR3 length: 13 residues. J gave up 7 bases and V 2 bases, and 5 bases lay outside the gene matches. CDR1 and CDR2 (germline): MNHEY, SMNVEV (reference sequence). The CDR3 reads CASSLLQGGEQYF. The CDR3 DNA reads as TGTGCCAGCAGTTTACTCCAGGGAGGGGAGCAGTACTTC.

V gene TRBV7-9 combines with J gene TRBJ1-6; TRBD1 is a possible D gene (6 bases). This CDR3 contains 14 residues. V shed 5 bases and J shed 10 bases, with 15 bases lying between them. CDR1 and CDR2 (germline): SEHNR, FQNEAQ (reference sequence). As DNA, the CDR3 is TGTGCCAGCAGCCCCGGGATCCAGGGGTCACCCCTCCACTTT. It yields the protein CASSPGIQGSPLHF.

V usage is TRBV6-2 or TRBV6-3 and J usage is TRBJ2-7, with D maybe TRBD2 (6 bases). Germline V gene data show CDR1 as MNHEY and CDR2 as SVGEGT. The CDR3 is 17 amino acids. V was cut by 2 bases and J by 1 base, with 18 bases left in between. CDR3 amino acids: CASSYTTGAGGSYEQYF. In DNA, the CDR3 is TGTGCCAGCAGTTACACGACTGGAGCGGGTGGGTCCTACGAGCAGTACTTC.

The rearrangement uses TRBV5-1 and TRBJ1-1, with 9 bases lining up with TRBD1. This CDR3 comprises 16 residues. Trimming removed 4 bases from V and 4 bases from J; junction bases left unmatched: 11. Germline V gene data show CDR1 as SGHRS and CDR2 as YFSETQ. The CDR3 here is CASSVLRTGGFTEAFF. The CDR3 DNA follows: TGCGCCAGCAGCGTTCTCCGTACAGGGGGCTTCACTGAAGCTTTCTTT.

The chain combines TRBV12-3 or TRBV12-4 with TRBJ1-4; no clear D. There are 13 residues in the CDR3. V shed 10 bases and J shed 1 base, with 10 bases lying between them. The CDR3 nucleotides are TGTGCCACTGGCCGGGGAACTAATGAAAAACTGTTTTTT. It specifies CATGRGTNEKLFF.

This clone was picked up one time. This sequence joins TRBV7-2 and TRBJ2-7; no definite D call. Germline assignment: CDR1 SGHTA and CDR2 FQGNSA. CDR3 size: 17 residues. V lost 5 bases, J lost 0 bases, and 20 bases lay in between. This chain's CDR3 is CASSHYTRRSFSYEQYF. CDR3 nucleotides: TGTGCCAGCAGCCACTACACGCGACGGTCCTTCTCCTACGAGCAGTACTTC.

The DNA for the CDR3 is TGTGCCAGCAGGCAGACCACCAACAGGGCCCACGAGCAGTACTTC. Translation: CASRQTTNRAHEQYF. The V gene is TRBV28, the J gene TRBJ2-7; perhaps TRBD1 as D (6 bases). Germline V gene sequence: CDR1 MDHEN, CDR2 SYDVKM. The V gene lost 6 bases and the J gene lost 5 bases, with 20 bases spanning the gap. This CDR3 region has 15 residues.

J is TRBJ2-1 and V is TRBV6-2 or TRBV6-3, with TRBD2 as a possible D gene (5 bases). Germline V gene data show CDR1 as MNHEY and CDR2 as SVGEGT. V was cut by 0 bases and J by 4 bases, with 16 bases left in between. This CDR3 is 17 amino acids long. The CDR3 region is CASSYSALREPYNEQFF. Here the CDR3 DNA reads TGTGCCAGCAGTTACTCTGCCCTACGGGAACCTTACAATGAGCAGTTCTTC.

The chain couples TRBV15 to TRBJ2-3; 15 bases match TRBD2. V was clipped by 5 bases and J by 5 bases; unmatched bases: 5. The CDR3 contains 16 residues. Germline V lookup: CDR1 LNHNV, CDR2 YYDKDF (reference sequence). In DNA, the CDR3 is TGTGCCACCAGCCCGGGACTAGCGGGGGGACAAGATACGCAGTATTTT. It yields the protein CATSPGLAGGQDTQYF.